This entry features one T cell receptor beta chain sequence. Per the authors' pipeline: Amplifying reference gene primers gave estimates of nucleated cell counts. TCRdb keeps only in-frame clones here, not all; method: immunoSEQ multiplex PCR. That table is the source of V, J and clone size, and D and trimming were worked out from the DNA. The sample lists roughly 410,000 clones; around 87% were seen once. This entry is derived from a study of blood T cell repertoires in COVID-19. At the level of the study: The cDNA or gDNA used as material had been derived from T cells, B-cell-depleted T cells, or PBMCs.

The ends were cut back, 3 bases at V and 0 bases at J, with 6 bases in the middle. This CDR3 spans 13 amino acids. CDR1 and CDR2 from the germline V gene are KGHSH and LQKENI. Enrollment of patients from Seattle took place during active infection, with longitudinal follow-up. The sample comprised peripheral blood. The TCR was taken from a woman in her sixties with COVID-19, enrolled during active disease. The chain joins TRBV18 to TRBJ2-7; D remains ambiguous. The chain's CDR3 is CASSPAPSYEQYF. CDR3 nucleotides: TGTGCCAGCTCACCGGCACCCTCCTACGAGCAGTACTTC.